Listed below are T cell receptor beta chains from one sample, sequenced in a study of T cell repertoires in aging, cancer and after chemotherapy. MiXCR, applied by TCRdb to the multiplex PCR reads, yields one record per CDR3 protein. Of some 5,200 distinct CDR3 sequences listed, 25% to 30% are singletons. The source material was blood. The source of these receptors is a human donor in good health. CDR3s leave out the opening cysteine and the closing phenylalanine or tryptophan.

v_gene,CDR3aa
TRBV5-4,ASRAGTFQETQY
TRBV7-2,ASSLDRDRVNGYT
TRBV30,AWGGDRTDSPLH
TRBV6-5,ASSPITGSGNEQF
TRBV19,ASSPQQGLPNGNTIY
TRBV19,ASSPEPYNEQF
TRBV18,ASSLNVGDEQF
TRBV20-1,SAAQGSNEQF
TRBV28,ASSLRTGGNQPQH
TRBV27,ASSSYRAAGQY
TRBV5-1,ASSPGPRTYEQY
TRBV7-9,ASTNGRDVPNQPQH
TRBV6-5,ASSWTGTGNTIY
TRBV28,ASSPSTDTQY
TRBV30,AWSAELTVEQY
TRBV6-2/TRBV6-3,ASSPLTGKSYEQY
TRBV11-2,ASSFRSHNEQF
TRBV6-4,ASSDSGPTAYEQY
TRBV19,ASSPFRGGDQPQH
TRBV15,ATSNSGQRNSPLH
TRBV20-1,SASEGETEAF
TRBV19,ASSRGNEQF
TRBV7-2,ASSLTFEAF
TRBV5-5,ASSRMGQGDNEQF
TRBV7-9,ASSVWGGGEDTQY